These 17 T cell receptor beta chains originate from one sample sequenced in a study of OX40 agonist ivuxolimab in advanced cancers. Only in-frame clones appear in the TCRdb table, and some are missing; sequencing was by immunoSEQ multiplex PCR. The sample has roughly 60,000 clones, about 85% seen once; the top ten hold 3%. This sample comprised CD4+ or CD8+ T cells sorted from blood, obtained in a trial of the OX40 agonist ivuxolimab. These receptor sequences come from an adult with an advanced solid tumor such as melanoma, head and neck, liver or kidney cancer.

The V gene is TRBV4-2, the J gene TRBJ2-3; possibly TRBD2 for D (5 bases). The germline CDR1 and CDR2 sequences are LGHNA and YNFKEQ. This CDR3 has 16 residues. V was clipped by 0 bases and J by 4 bases, with 14 bases between them. The DNA of the CDR3 is TGTGCCAGCAGCCAAGAAACGCGGGCCGGGGCAGATACGCAGTATTTT. Protein sequence: CASSQETRAGADTQYF.

The gene calls are TRBV6-1 and TRBJ1-4; D might be TRBD1 (5 bases). The V end lost 0 bases, the J end lost 10 bases, and 9 bases lay between the germline ends. Germline CDR1 and CDR2: MNHNS and SASEGT. There are 13 residues in the CDR3. The CDR3 coding sequence is TGTGCCAGCAGTGAAGCTGTAGGGGCAAAACTGTTTTTT. Protein product: CASSEAVGAKLFF.

This clone was observed a handful of times. V and J are TRBV19 and TRBJ1-1; D is possibly TRBD1 (6 bases). V lost 6 bases and J lost 1, with 6 bases in between. CDR1 is LNHDA, CDR2 SQIVND, per germline (reference sequence). There are 12 residues in the CDR3. Here the CDR3 reads CASRGQNTEAFF. The DNA of the CDR3 is TGTGCCAGTAGGGGACAGAACACTGAAGCTTTCTTT.

This clone has only a few counts. The chain combines TRBV2 with TRBJ1-6; 8 nucleotides line up with TRBD1. Per the germline V gene, CDR1 is SNHLY and CDR2 is FYNNEI. The CDR3 runs to 17 residues. Trimming at V came to 2 bases and at J to 10 bases, leaving 13 bases not matched to a gene. The CDR3, as DNA: TGTGCCAGCAGTGAAATATCAGGGGGCGCATACTCATCACCCCTCCACTTT. Translating it yields CASSEISGGAYSSPLHF. Filled out from reference TRBV2 and TRBJ1-6, the complete variable domain reads EPEVTQTPSHQVTQMGQEVILRCVPISNHLYFYWYRQILGQKVEFLVSFYNNEISEKSEIFDDQFSVERPDGSNFTLKIRSTKLEDSAMYFCASSEISGGAYSSPLHFGNGTRLTVT.

The chain uses TRBV4-3 and TRBJ1-5; 8 positions match TRBD1. This CDR3 is built from 16 residues. The ends lost 4 bases at V and 7 bases at J; junction bases unmatched: 12. The germline V gene has CDR1 LGHNA and CDR2 YSLEER. The CDR3 protein is CASSPEFRQGKQPQHF. In nucleotides, the CDR3 is TGCGCCAGCAGCCCCGAGTTTAGACAGGGGAAACAGCCCCAGCATTTT.

This clone was seen more than once but under ten times. This chain links TRBV18 with TRBJ2-1, with 9 bases lining up with TRBD2. The CDR3 spans 15 residues. Per germline, CDR1 KGHSH and CDR2 LQKENI. Unmatched junction bases numbered 6, after V lost 5 bases and J lost 4 bases. CDR3 sequence (DNA): TGTGCCAGCTCAAGATTGACTAGCGGTTACAATGAGCAGTTCTTC. It is translated as CASSRLTSGYNEQFF.

The CDR3 region is CASSERLPGTTEAFF. In DNA form, the CDR3 reads TGTGCCAGCAGTGAAAGACTCCCGGGGACCACTGAAGCTTTCTTT. The chain carries TRBV28 and TRBJ1-1; the D gene is possibly TRBD1 (5 bases). The CDR3 is 15 amino acids. V was cut by 5 bases and J by 4 bases, with 17 bases left in between. Germline-derived CDR1 and CDR2 are MDHEN and SYDVKM.

The CDR3, as DNA: TGTGCCATCAGTGATGTTTGGGGACAGGGGGCGGCCTCCTACGAGCAGTACTTC. Amino acid sequence: CAISDVWGQGAASYEQYF. The chain combines TRBV10-3 with TRBJ2-7; 12 nucleotides line up with TRBD1. CDR1 ENHRY and CDR2 SYGVKD come from the germline V gene. The junction had 9 bases not matched to a gene; V was cut back by 3 bases and J by 0 bases. The CDR3 runs 18 residues.

The rearrangement links TRBV2 to TRBJ1-1; D may be TRBD1 (6 bases). This CDR3 has 17 residues. Germline CDR1 reads SNHLY; CDR2 reads FYNNEI. Trimming left V 4 bases short and J 3 bases short, with 21 bases between. The CDR3 is CASSASRGIGEYTEAFF. CDR3 sequence (DNA): TGTGCCAGCAGTGCGTCCAGGGGAATAGGTGAATACACTGAAGCTTTCTTT.

This chain joins TRBV29-1 and TRBJ1-2; TRBD1 is a possible D gene (6 bases). The CDR3 contains 13 residues. V lost 6 bases, J lost 3 bases, and 14 bases lay in between. CDR1 and CDR2 from the germline V gene are SQVTM and ANQGSEA. CDR3 region: CSVWEAGDYGYTF. CDR3 DNA: TGCAGCGTCTGGGAGGCAGGGGACTATGGCTACACCTTC.

This chain links TRBV7-9 with TRBJ2-3; 9 bases agree with TRBD1. The J segment lost 7 bases and the V segment lost 6 bases, leaving 11 bases of the junction unmatched. The CDR3 runs 15 residues. CDR1 SEHNR and CDR2 FQNEAQ come from the germline V gene (reference sequence). CDR3 residues: CASSSLGTGSHTQYF. The CDR3 DNA is TGTGCCAGCAGTTCCCTTGGGACAGGGTCGCATACGCAGTATTTT.

Remarks on this clone: Compared with germline, one end of the junction differs, possibly owing to a read error. The chain recombines TRBV7-2 with TRBJ1-2; no reliable D call. CDR3 size: 13 residues. Germline values: CDR1 SGHTA, CDR2 FQGNSA. The CDR3 is CASTLSAHYGYTF. The CDR3 region has the DNA TGTGCCAGCACCTTATCGGCCCACTATGGCTACACCTTC.

This clone was detected only once. The CDR3 here is CASSQVKGSYEQYF. The DNA for the CDR3 is TGTGCCAGCAGCCAAGTCAAGGGGTCCTACGAGCAGTACTTC. V and J are TRBV4-2 and TRBJ2-7; a possible D gene is TRBD1 (5 bases). Germline V gene data show CDR1 as LGHNA and CDR2 as YNFKEQ. The CDR3 sequence is 14 residues long. Trimming left V 1 base short and J 1 base short, with 8 bases between.

The chain carries TRBV30 and TRBJ2-7; D might be TRBD1 (6 bases). The germline V and J ends were trimmed by 2 bases and 1 base, with 9 bases remaining between them. The CDR3 length is 13 residues. Germline CDR1 GTSNPN, CDR2 SVGIG (reference sequence). The CDR3 coding sequence is TGTGCCTGGAGTCCGGGACAATCCTACGAGCAGTACTTC. Residues: CAWSPGQSYEQYF.

The chain recombines TRBV5-6 with TRBJ1-2; D gene unclear. The V and J ends lost 3 bases and 1 base respectively, with 16 bases between them. The CDR3 is 16 residues long. Germline V gene sequence: CDR1 SGHDT, CDR2 YYEEEE. The CDR3 coding sequence is TGTGCCAGCAGCTCTGGGAGTGGAGCTCTTAACTATGGCTACACCTTC. Translation gives CASSSGSGALNYGYTF.

The chain has TRBV19 and TRBJ1-1; no reliable D call. The germline V gene encodes CDR1 LNHDA and CDR2 SQIVND (reference sequence). The CDR3 is made up of 13 amino acids. Trimming cost V 5 bases and J 7 bases, with 14 bases left between them. In DNA, the CDR3 is TGTGCCAGTAGTCCCTCAACGGAGGGTGAAGCTTTCTTT. It specifies CASSPSTEGEAFF. Full variable domain (outside the CDR3, taken from reference TRBV19 and TRBJ1-1): DGGITQSPKYLFRKEGQNVTLSCEQNLNHDAMYWYRQDPGQGLRLIYYSQIVNDFQKGDIAEGYSVSREKKESFPLTVTSAQKNPTAFYLCASSPSTEGEAFFGQGTRLTVV.

V and J are TRBV30 and TRBJ2-3; D gene uncertain. The germline V gene encodes CDR1 GTSNPN and CDR2 SVGIG (reference sequence). V was cut by 5 bases and J by 1 base, with 13 bases left in between. The CDR3 length is 14 residues. The CDR3 nucleotides read TGTGCCTGGGACCTCGTGTCGGGCACAGATACGCAGTATTTT. This translates into CAWDLVSGTDTQYF.